This TCR beta chain was recorded in a study of blood T cell repertoires in COVID-19. The method was immunoSEQ multiplex PCR; TCRdb's version includes in-frame clones alone and lacks a portion of them. The profile shows fewer than 150,000 clones, roughly four fifths of them singletons. With 6 bases removed from V and 6 bases from J, the gap between germline ends came to 10 bases. The CDR3 spans 12 residues. Input material: peripheral blood. V usage is TRBV12-3 or TRBV12-4 and J usage is TRBJ2-3; tentative D call: TRBD2 (5 bases). This TCR derives from a human donor in a cohort sampled during active COVID-19. The CDR3 sequence is CASSEDYDTQYF. The CDR3 nucleotides are TGTGCCAGCAGCGAAGACTACGATACGCAGTATTTT.